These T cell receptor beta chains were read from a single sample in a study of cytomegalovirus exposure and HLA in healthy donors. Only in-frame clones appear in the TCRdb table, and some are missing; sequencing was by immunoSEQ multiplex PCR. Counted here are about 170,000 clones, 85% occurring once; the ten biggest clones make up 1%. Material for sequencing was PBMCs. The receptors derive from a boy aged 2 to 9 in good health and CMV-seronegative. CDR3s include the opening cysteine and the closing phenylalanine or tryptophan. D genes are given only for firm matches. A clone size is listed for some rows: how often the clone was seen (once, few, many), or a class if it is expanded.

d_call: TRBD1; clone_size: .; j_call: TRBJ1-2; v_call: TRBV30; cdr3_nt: TGTGCCTGGAGACAGGGGGAGAGTTATGGCTACACCTTC; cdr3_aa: CAWRQGESYGYTF
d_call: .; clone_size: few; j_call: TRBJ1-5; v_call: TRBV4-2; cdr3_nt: TGTGCCAGCAGCCAAAATGGGGAGGGCAATCAGCCCCAGCATTTT; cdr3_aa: CASSQNGEGNQPQHF
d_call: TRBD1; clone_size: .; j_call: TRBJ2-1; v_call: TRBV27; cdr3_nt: TGTGCCAGCAGCCCCGGACAGGCCTACAATGAGCAGTTCTTC; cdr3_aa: CASSPGQAYNEQFF
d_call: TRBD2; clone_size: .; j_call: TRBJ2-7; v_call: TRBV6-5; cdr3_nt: TGTGCCACCTCGAACCTAGCGGGAGTCCGCTGCGAGCAGTACTTC; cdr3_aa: CATSNLAGVRCEQYF
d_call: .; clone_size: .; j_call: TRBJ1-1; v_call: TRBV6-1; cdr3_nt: TGTGCCAGCAGTGAAGCCTATTTGAACACTGAAGCTTTCTTT; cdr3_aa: CASSEAYLNTEAFF
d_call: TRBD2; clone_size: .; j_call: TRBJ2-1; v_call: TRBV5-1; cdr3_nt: TGCGCCAGCAGCACGACGTGGGGGGGAGGGGTCAATGAGCAGTTCTTC; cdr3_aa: CASSTTWGGGVNEQFF
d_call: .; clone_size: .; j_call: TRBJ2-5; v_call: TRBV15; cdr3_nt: TGTGCCACCAGCAGAGGGTGGGGCGGGACCACCGGAGAGACCCAGTACTTC; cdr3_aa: CATSRGWGGTTGETQYF
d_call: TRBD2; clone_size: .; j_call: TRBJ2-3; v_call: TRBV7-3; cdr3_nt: TGTGCCAGCAGCCTAGGGACTAGCGGCACAGATACGCAGTATTTT; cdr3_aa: CASSLGTSGTDTQYF
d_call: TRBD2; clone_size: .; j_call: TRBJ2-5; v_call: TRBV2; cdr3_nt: TGTGCCAGCAGAGCTAGCGGCCTCCGGGAGACCCAGTACTTC; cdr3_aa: CASRASGLRETQYF
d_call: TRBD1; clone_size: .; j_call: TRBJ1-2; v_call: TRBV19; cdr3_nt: TGTGCCAGTAGTCCATCCTTGGGACAGGGGTCTGGCTACACCTTC; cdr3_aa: CASSPSLGQGSGYTF
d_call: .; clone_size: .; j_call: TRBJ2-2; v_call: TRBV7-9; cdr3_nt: TGTGCCAGCAGCTTAGTGAGCGGACGGGGCGGGGAGCTGTTTTTT; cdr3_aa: CASSLVSGRGGELFF
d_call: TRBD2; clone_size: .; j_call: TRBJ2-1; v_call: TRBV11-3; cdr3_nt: TGTGCCAGCAGCTGGGGAGTAGCGGGAGGGCCCTACAATGAGCAGTTCTTC; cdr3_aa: CASSWGVAGGPYNEQFF
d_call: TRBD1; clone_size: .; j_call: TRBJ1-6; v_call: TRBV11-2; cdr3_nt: TGTGCCAGCAGCCCGGTACAGGGGGTTAATTCACCCCTCCACTTT; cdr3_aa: CASSPVQGVNSPLHF
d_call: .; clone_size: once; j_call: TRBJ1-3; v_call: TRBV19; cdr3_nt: TGTGCCACCCGGACGGGGGCTGGAAACACCATATATTTT; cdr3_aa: CATRTGAGNTIYF
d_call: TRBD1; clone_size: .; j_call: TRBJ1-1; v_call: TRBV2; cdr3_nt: TGTGCCAGCAGTCCTGACAGGGGGAACACTGAAGCTTTCTTT; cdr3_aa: CASSPDRGNTEAFF